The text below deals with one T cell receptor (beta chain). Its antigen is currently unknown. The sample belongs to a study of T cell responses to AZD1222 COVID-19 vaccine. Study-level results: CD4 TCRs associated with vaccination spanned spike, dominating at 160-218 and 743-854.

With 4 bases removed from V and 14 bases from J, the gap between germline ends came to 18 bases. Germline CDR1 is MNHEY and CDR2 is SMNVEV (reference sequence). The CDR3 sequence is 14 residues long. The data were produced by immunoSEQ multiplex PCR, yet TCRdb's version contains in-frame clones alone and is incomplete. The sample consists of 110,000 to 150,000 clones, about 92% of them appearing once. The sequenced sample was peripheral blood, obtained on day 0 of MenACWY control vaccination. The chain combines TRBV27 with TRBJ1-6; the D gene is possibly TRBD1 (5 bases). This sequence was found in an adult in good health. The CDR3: CASSSLGGIGALHF. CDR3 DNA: TGTGCCAGCAGTTCCCTTGGGGGGATAGGGGCCCTCCACTTT.